This T cell receptor (beta chain) was recovered during a study of blood T cells in healthy people across ages. PBMCs numbering at least 6 million were isolated per sample. PCR was performed a second time for about 7 to 11 cycles using a sample-barcoded 5' primer and a J-beta primer mix. Tagging of each cDNA molecule was performed by a template-switch adaptor with 12 random nucleotides. TCRdb processed the 5' RACE reads anew with MiXCR; each CDR3 protein has one entry. Among under 2,000,000 distinct CDR3 sequences, around half were seen once, and the ten largest hold approximately 2%. Sequenced material: blood. This clonotype was obtained from a middle-aged woman in good health.

The CDR3 region has the DNA TGTGCCAGCAGCCAAGGTCAACTAACGACGCAGTATTTT. Translating gives CASSQGQLTTQYF. This sequence joins TRBV14 and TRBJ2-3; D gene unclear. The CDR3 totals 13 residues. Trimming cost V 1 base and J 9 bases, with 11 bases left between them. CDR1 and CDR2 (germline): SGHDN, FVKESK.